This T cell receptor (beta chain) was recovered during a study of T cell changes during pregnancy in multiple sclerosis. Clones were read by immunoSEQ multiplex PCR, and TCRdb kept only the in-frame ones, dropping some. The sample yields about 100,000 clones, about 90% seen once. Trimming removed 5 bases from V and 4 bases from J, with 8 bases in between. Germline V gene data show CDR1 as MNHEY and CDR2 as SVGAGI. The CDR3 extends over 12 amino acids. The TCR was taken from a female donor with multiple sclerosis, enrolled in a pregnancy study. The source was peripheral blood, collected after pregnancy. The rearrangement joins TRBV6-5 to TRBJ1-1; TRBD1 might be the D (5 bases). CDR3 nucleotides: TGTGCCAGCAGTGGGGGGGGCACTGAAGCTTTCTTT. Translating gives CASSGGGTEAFF.